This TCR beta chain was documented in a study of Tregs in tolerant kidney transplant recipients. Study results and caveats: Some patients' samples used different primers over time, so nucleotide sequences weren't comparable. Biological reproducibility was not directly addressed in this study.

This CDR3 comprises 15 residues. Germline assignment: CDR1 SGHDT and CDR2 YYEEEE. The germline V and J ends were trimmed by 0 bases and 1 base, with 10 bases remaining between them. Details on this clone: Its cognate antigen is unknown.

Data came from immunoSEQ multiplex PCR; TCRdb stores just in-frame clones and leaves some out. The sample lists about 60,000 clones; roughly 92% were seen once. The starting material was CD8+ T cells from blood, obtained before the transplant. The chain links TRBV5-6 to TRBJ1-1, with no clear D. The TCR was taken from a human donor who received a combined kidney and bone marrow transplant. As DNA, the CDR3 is TGTGCCAGCAGCTTGGTCCGGTATGCGAACACTGAAGCTTTCTTT. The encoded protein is CASSLVRYANTEAFF.